A single sample gave rise to the 8 T cell receptor beta chains below, sequenced in a study of regulatory T cells in long-lasting Graves disease (dated by TCRdb to the early 2020s). Library method: multiplex PCR. Sequencing used an Illumina HiSeq 4000. CDR3 regions were amplified by Arm-PCR with iRepertoire HTBI primers to construct TCR beta libraries. Through fastp at Q25 and MiXCR, TCRdb rebuilt clones from the public reads, retaining in-frame beta chains. Records with the same CDR3 protein are collapsed into one entry carrying the most frequent genes and DNA. The table for this sample lists around 480,000 distinct CDR3 sequences; 15% to 20% of them were counted only once. The ten largest clones take up approximately 12% of the sample. In light of the paper, this sample's time point label describes: newly diagnosed GD, antithyroid drugs for less than 3 months. For both TCR sequencing and RNA sequencing, RNA was extracted from PBMCs using TRIzol.

The same sample was also used in a study of T cells in Graves' hyperthyroidism and ophthalmopathy.

This specimen was peripheral blood mononuclear cells (PBMCs), taken at new diagnosis, from a patient treated with antithyroid drugs. Receptor source: a middle-aged man with Graves disease. Donor details come from another sample of the same person, matched by shared clones.

This clonotype was seen many times. The genes are TRBV27 and TRBJ1-5; no clear D. Per the germline V gene, CDR1 is MNHEY and CDR2 is SMNVEV (reference sequence). The CDR3 consists of 17 residues. V lost 3 bases, J lost 0 bases, and 15 bases lay in between. This chain's CDR3 is CASSLEGGPYSNQPQHF. The DNA of the CDR3 is TGTGCCAGCAGTTTGGAGGGTGGACCTTATAGCAATCAGCCCCAGCATTTT.

This clonotype has a handful of counts. J is TRBJ2-1 and V is TRBV12-3 or TRBV12-4; D unresolved. The CDR3 consists of 12 residues. The germline V and J ends were trimmed by 1 base and 9 bases, with 7 bases remaining between them. CDR3 DNA sequence: TGTGCCAGCAGTTTAGAGGGATTTGAGCAGTTCTTC. Its protein product is CASSLEGFEQFF.

The genes are TRBV30 and TRBJ1-2; 8 positions agree with TRBD1. This CDR3 has 12 residues. The V gene end was trimmed by 1 base and the J gene end by 10 bases; junction bases not matched to a gene: 5. The germline V gene encodes CDR1 GTSNPN and CDR2 SVGIG (reference sequence). In nucleotides, the CDR3 is TGTGCCTGGAGTGCGAACAGGGGGGACTACACCTTC. This codes for CAWSANRGDYTF.

The table lists this clonotype with a few counts. The chain links TRBV19 to TRBJ2-7; D unclear. The length of the CDR3 is 13 residues. The germline CDR1 and CDR2 sequences are LNHDA and SQIVND (reference sequence). Trimming stripped 3 bases from V and 1 base from J, with 7 bases between. The CDR3 DNA follows: TGTGCCAGTAGTATCTTTACTTCCTACGAGCAGTACTTC. Translated: CASSIFTSYEQYF.

This clonotype has a handful of counts. The chain recombines TRBV2 with TRBJ2-1, with 14 positions matching TRBD2. Germline V CDR1 and CDR2: SNHLY, FYNNEI. V lost 2 bases, J lost 1 base, and 10 bases stayed unmatched. CDR3 size: 20 residues. The CDR3 nucleotides read TGTGCCAGCAGTGAATCCCCCGGGACTAGCGGGAGCGGTTCCTACAATGAGCAGTTCTTC. Translation gives CASSESPGTSGSGSYNEQFF. The full variable domain, completed using reference TRBV2 and TRBJ2-1, is EPEVTQTPSHQVTQMGQEVILRCVPISNHLYFYWYRQILGQKVEFLVSFYNNEISEKSEIFDDQFSVERPDGSNFTLKIRSTKLEDSAMYFCASSESPGTSGSGSYNEQFFGPGTRLTVL.

In this sample, this clonotype turned up many times. V and J are TRBV11-3 and TRBJ2-1; possible D gene TRBD1, 5 bases. Germline loops: CDR1 SGHNT, CDR2 YENEEA. V lost 0 bases to trimming and J lost 2 bases, with 11 bases between them. CDR3 length: 16 residues. The DNA for the CDR3 is TGTGCCAGCAGCTTAGACGCAGGGATGACCTACAATGAGCAGTTCTTC. The encoded protein is CASSLDAGMTYNEQFF.

This clonotype appeared once. J is TRBJ2-5 and V is TRBV10-1; perhaps TRBD1 as D (6 bases). Deletions cut 4 bases from V and 4 bases from J, with 16 bases between. The CDR3 is made up of 15 amino acids. Per the germline V gene, CDR1 is WNHNN and CDR2 is SYGVQD (reference sequence). CDR3 protein: CASSAPLGAGETQYF. The CDR3 region has the DNA TGCGCCAGCAGTGCCCCCTTGGGGGCTGGAGAGACCCAGTACTTC.

The chain links TRBV9 to TRBJ2-3; a weak D match, TRBD2 (6 bases). V was shortened by 0 bases and J by 2 bases, with 13 bases between the two germline ends. This CDR3 region has 16 residues. The germline V gene encodes CDR1 SGDLS and CDR2 YYNGEE. In DNA form, the CDR3 reads TGTGCCAGCAGCGTAGGTGATAGCGGAAACACAGATACGCAGTATTTT. Encoded protein: CASSVGDSGNTDTQYF.